The rows below give T cell receptor beta chains drawn from one sample of a study of cytomegalovirus exposure and HLA in healthy donors. Sequenced by immunoSEQ multiplex PCR; TCRdb stores in-frame clones only, minus some. Recorded for this sample: about 160,000 clones. Material: PBMCs. Receptors originate from a man aged 30 to 45 in good health and CMV-seronegative. Both conserved end residues are part of each CDR3. The order of the fields is J gene, V gene, D gene, CDR3 protein, CDR3 DNA. The D gene is left open where the match is weak.

j_gene: TRBJ1-1
v_gene: TRBV18
d_gene: -
CDR3aa: CASSPYRDTEAFF
CDR3nt: TGTGCCAGCTCACCATACAGGGACACTGAAGCTTTCTTT

j_gene: TRBJ2-7
v_gene: TRBV28
d_gene: TRBD2
CDR3aa: CASSSGLAGNYEQYF
CDR3nt: TGTGCCAGCAGCTCTGGACTAGCGGGGAACTACGAGCAGTACTTC

j_gene: TRBJ2-1
v_gene: TRBV6-1
d_gene: TRBD2
CDR3aa: CASSPGLDYNEQFF
CDR3nt: TGTGCCAGCAGCCCGGGACTAGACTACAATGAGCAGTTCTTC

j_gene: TRBJ2-3
v_gene: TRBV5-1
d_gene: -
CDR3aa: CASSLTPRTDTQYF
CDR3nt: TGCGCCAGCAGCTTGACTCCTCGCACAGATACGCAGTATTTT

j_gene: TRBJ2-5
v_gene: TRBV11-3
d_gene: TRBD2
CDR3aa: CASSSRAGVETQYF
CDR3nt: TGTGCCAGCAGCTCAAGAGCGGGAGTGGAGACCCAGTACTTC

j_gene: TRBJ2-5
v_gene: TRBV2
d_gene: TRBD2
CDR3aa: CASRLGLAGSFQYF
CDR3nt: TGTGCCAGCAGGTTGGGACTAGCGGGTTCTTTTCAGTACTTC

j_gene: TRBJ2-7
v_gene: TRBV7-9
d_gene: -
CDR3aa: CASSLGGSTLGVPYEQYF
CDR3nt: TGTGCCAGCAGCTTGGGGGGATCGACTCTGGGGGTCCCCTACGAGCAGTACTTC

j_gene: TRBJ2-5
v_gene: TRBV5-1
d_gene: -
CDR3aa: CASSFPSGETQYF
CDR3nt: TGCGCCAGCAGCTTCCCCAGCGGGGAGACCCAGTACTTC

j_gene: TRBJ2-7
v_gene: TRBV11-2
d_gene: TRBD2
CDR3aa: CASSPIGRSGGYEQYF
CDR3nt: TGTGCCAGCAGCCCCATAGGCCGGTCGGGAGGGTACGAGCAGTACTTC

j_gene: TRBJ1-2
v_gene: TRBV6-4
d_gene: -
CDR3aa: CASSDSVGRDGGYTF
CDR3nt: TGTGCCAGCAGTGACTCAGTGGGCAGGGATGGTGGCTACACCTTC

j_gene: TRBJ1-1
v_gene: TRBV7-3
d_gene: TRBD1
CDR3aa: CASSLLGGMTTEAFF
CDR3nt: TGTGCCAGCAGCTTACTAGGGGGCATGACCACTGAAGCTTTCTTT

j_gene: TRBJ2-1
v_gene: TRBV11-2
d_gene: TRBD2
CDR3aa: CASSLRLRGLVDNEQFF
CDR3nt: TGTGCCAGCAGCCTACGTCTGAGGGGACTAGTAGACAATGAGCAGTTCTTC

j_gene: TRBJ2-7
v_gene: TRBV6-5
d_gene: -
CDR3aa: CASSDRNEQYF
CDR3nt: TGTGCCAGCAGCGACAGGAACGAGCAGTACTTC

j_gene: TRBJ1-6
v_gene: TRBV5-1
d_gene: -
CDR3aa: CASSSGQNSPLHF
CDR3nt: TGCGCCAGCAGCTCCGGACAGAATTCACCCCTCCACTTT

j_gene: TRBJ1-2
v_gene: TRBV5-1
d_gene: TRBD1
CDR3aa: CASSTPSGTGDGYTF
CDR3nt: TGCGCCAGCAGCACCCCCTCCGGGACAGGGGATGGCTACACCTTC

j_gene: TRBJ1-1
v_gene: TRBV6-4
d_gene: -
CDR3aa: CASSDSFRGPNTEAFF
CDR3nt: TGTGCCAGCAGTGACTCATTTAGAGGGCCGAACACTGAAGCTTTCTTT

j_gene: TRBJ2-1
v_gene: TRBV19
d_gene: -
CDR3aa: CASSNPWEYAVYNEQFF
CDR3nt: TGTGCCAGTAGTAATCCTTGGGAGTATGCCGTTTACAATGAGCAGTTCTTC

j_gene: TRBJ2-7
v_gene: TRBV6-5
d_gene: TRBD2
CDR3aa: CASSGRGVLYEQYF
CDR3nt: TGTGCCAGCAGTGGACGGGGGGTTTTGTACGAGCAGTACTTC

j_gene: TRBJ2-1
v_gene: TRBV19
d_gene: TRBD2
CDR3aa: CASSISGGSYNEQFF
CDR3nt: TGTGCCAGTAGTATCTCTGGCGGGAGCTACAATGAGCAGTTCTTC

j_gene: TRBJ2-7
v_gene: TRBV27
d_gene: -
CDR3aa: CASSDRDTRYEQYF
CDR3nt: TGTGCCAGCAGTGATAGGGACACTCGTTACGAGCAGTACTTC

j_gene: TRBJ1-2
v_gene: TRBV5-8
d_gene: -
CDR3aa: CASNDLGVGQGGYTF
CDR3nt: TGTGCCAGCAATGATCTGGGAGTGGGACAAGGCGGCTACACCTTC

j_gene: TRBJ1-2
v_gene: TRBV19
d_gene: -
CDR3aa: CASSLGRQGTGYTF
CDR3nt: TGTGCCAGTAGCCTAGGGCGGCAGGGGACAGGCTACACCTTC

j_gene: TRBJ1-6
v_gene: TRBV19
d_gene: TRBD1
CDR3aa: CASIETGRESPLHF
CDR3nt: TGTGCCAGTATTGAGACAGGGAGAGAATCACCCCTCCACTTT

j_gene: TRBJ1-1
v_gene: TRBV5-6
d_gene: -
CDR3aa: CASSYNMNTEAFF
CDR3nt: TGTGCCAGCAGCTATAACATGAACACTGAAGCTTTCTTT

j_gene: TRBJ2-7
v_gene: TRBV25-1
d_gene: -
CDR3aa: CASSESGDPPYEQYF
CDR3nt: TGTGCCAGCAGTGAATCGGGGGATCCTCCCTACGAGCAGTACTTC

j_gene: TRBJ2-7
v_gene: TRBV5-1
d_gene: -
CDR3aa: CASSPDRVSSEQYF
CDR3nt: TGCGCCAGCAGCCCAGACCGGGTGTCCTCCGAGCAGTACTTC

j_gene: TRBJ2-3
v_gene: TRBV11-2
d_gene: TRBD1
CDR3aa: CASAPRGLRSDTQYF
CDR3nt: TGTGCCAGTGCCCCGAGGGGGCTACGTTCAGATACGCAGTATTTT

j_gene: TRBJ1-4
v_gene: TRBV29-1
d_gene: -
CDR3aa: CSAKKGGEKLFF
CDR3nt: TGCAGCGCCAAAAAAGGGGGTGAAAAACTGTTTTTT

j_gene: TRBJ2-3
v_gene: TRBV4-3
d_gene: -
CDR3aa: CASSRWESDTQYF
CDR3nt: TGCGCCAGCAGCCGGTGGGAGTCAGATACGCAGTATTTT

j_gene: TRBJ1-2
v_gene: TRBV6-5
d_gene: TRBD1
CDR3aa: CATFDRVNYGYTF
CDR3nt: TGTGCCACCTTCGACAGGGTGAACTATGGCTACACCTTC

j_gene: TRBJ1-1
v_gene: TRBV19
d_gene: TRBD1
CDR3aa: CASRDRANTEAFF
CDR3nt: TGTGCCAGTAGGGACAGGGCGAACACTGAAGCTTTCTTT

j_gene: TRBJ2-3
v_gene: TRBV7-2
d_gene: TRBD2
CDR3aa: CASSLVAGGDTQYF
CDR3nt: TGTGCCAGCAGCTTAGTCGCGGGGGGAGATACGCAGTATTTT

j_gene: TRBJ2-7
v_gene: TRBV11-2
d_gene: -
CDR3aa: CASSLDFSAYEQYF
CDR3nt: TGTGCCAGCAGCTTAGATTTTTCCGCCTACGAGCAGTACTTC

j_gene: TRBJ1-1
v_gene: TRBV5-4
d_gene: TRBD1
CDR3aa: CASSSPGTVNTEAFF
CDR3nt: TGTGCCAGCAGCTCCCCCGGGACAGTGAACACTGAAGCTTTCTTT

j_gene: TRBJ2-2
v_gene: TRBV7-9
d_gene: TRBD2
CDR3aa: CASSRTSGRAAGELFF
CDR3nt: TGTGCCAGCAGTCGGACTAGCGGGAGGGCCGCCGGGGAGCTGTTTTTT

j_gene: TRBJ1-1
v_gene: TRBV6-5
d_gene: -
CDR3aa: CASSGGGGWSTEAFF
CDR3nt: TGTGCCAGCAGTGGAGGGGGGGGATGGAGCACTGAAGCTTTCTTT

j_gene: TRBJ1-1
v_gene: TRBV18
d_gene: -
CDR3aa: CASSLQGRDTEAFF
CDR3nt: TGTGCCAGCTCACTTCAGGGGCGGGACACTGAAGCTTTCTTT

j_gene: TRBJ2-1
v_gene: TRBV4-2
d_gene: TRBD1
CDR3aa: CASSPQGQGLDEQFF
CDR3nt: TGTGCCAGCAGCCCACAAGGACAGGGTTTGGATGAGCAGTTCTTC

j_gene: TRBJ2-2
v_gene: TRBV7-7
d_gene: TRBD2
CDR3aa: CASSPSPSGAAAGELFF
CDR3nt: TGTGCCAGCAGCCCCTCCCCTAGCGGCGCCGCCGCCGGGGAGCTGTTTTTT

j_gene: TRBJ2-5
v_gene: TRBV4-2
d_gene: -
CDR3aa: CASSPEGRETQYF
CDR3nt: TGTGCCAGCAGCCCAGAGGGGAGAGAGACCCAGTACTTC

j_gene: TRBJ2-1
v_gene: TRBV15
d_gene: TRBD2
CDR3aa: CATSSSLLGTSGRRSYNEQFF
CDR3nt: TGTGCCACCAGCAGTTCCCTACTCGGGACTAGCGGGAGGAGGTCCTACAATGAGCAGTTCTTC

j_gene: TRBJ2-2
v_gene: TRBV5-4
d_gene: -
CDR3aa: CASSRGGIAGNTGELFF
CDR3nt: TGTGCCAGCAGCAGGGGGGGGATAGCAGGAAACACCGGGGAGCTGTTTTTT

j_gene: TRBJ1-5
v_gene: TRBV21-1
d_gene: -
CDR3aa: CASSKRGFRGPNNSNQPQHF
CDR3nt: TGTGCCAGCAGCAAACGAGGATTCAGGGGCCCTAACAATAGCAATCAGCCCCAGCATTTT

j_gene: TRBJ2-7
v_gene: TRBV30
d_gene: TRBD2
CDR3aa: CAWSDSGRIYEQYF
CDR3nt: TGTGCCTGGAGTGATAGCGGGAGAATCTACGAGCAGTACTTC

j_gene: TRBJ2-5
v_gene: TRBV10-1
d_gene: TRBD2
CDR3aa: CASSESTMAGVQETQYF
CDR3nt: TGCGCCAGCAGTGAGTCGACAATGGCGGGGGTCCAAGAGACCCAGTACTTC

j_gene: TRBJ2-3
v_gene: TRBV4-1
d_gene: TRBD2
CDR3aa: CASSQVKLAGVGDTQYF
CDR3nt: TGCGCCAGCAGCCAAGTGAAACTAGCGGGAGTGGGAGATACGCAGTATTTT

j_gene: TRBJ2-7
v_gene: TRBV6-1
d_gene: -
CDR3aa: CASSESRGALDEQYF
CDR3nt: TGTGCCAGCAGTGAATCCAGGGGAGCCTTGGACGAGCAGTACTTC

j_gene: TRBJ2-7
v_gene: TRBV10-3
d_gene: -
CDR3aa: CAISDSRQNYEQYF
CDR3nt: TGTGCCATCAGTGACTCGAGACAGAACTACGAGCAGTACTTC

j_gene: TRBJ1-5
v_gene: TRBV6-1
d_gene: -
CDR3aa: CASSVFPNQPQHF
CDR3nt: TGTGCCAGCAGTGTCTTCCCCAATCAGCCCCAGCATTTT

j_gene: TRBJ2-6
v_gene: TRBV18
d_gene: TRBD2
CDR3aa: CASSREGQTGSSWANVLTF
CDR3nt: TGTGCCAGCTCCCGGGAGGGGCAGACAGGATCAAGCTGGGCCAACGTCCTGACTTTC

j_gene: TRBJ1-1
v_gene: TRBV29-1
d_gene: TRBD1
CDR3aa: CSTPTGLGTEAFF
CDR3nt: TGCAGCACACCGACAGGGTTGGGGACTGAAGCTTTCTTT

j_gene: TRBJ1-5
v_gene: TRBV5-4
d_gene: TRBD1
CDR3aa: CASSLTGGNQPQHF
CDR3nt: TGTGCCAGCAGCTTGACAGGGGGCAATCAGCCCCAGCATTTT

j_gene: TRBJ2-7
v_gene: TRBV5-1
d_gene: TRBD2
CDR3aa: CASSLVSGRTYEQYF
CDR3nt: TGCGCCAGCAGCTTGGTTAGCGGGAGGACCTACGAGCAGTACTTC

j_gene: TRBJ1-3
v_gene: TRBV5-4
d_gene: TRBD1
CDR3aa: CASSRKTGTAIGNTIYF
CDR3nt: TGTGCCAGCAGCCGGAAAACCGGGACAGCTATAGGAAACACCATATATTTT

j_gene: TRBJ1-5
v_gene: TRBV4-1
d_gene: -
CDR3aa: CASSQVVQSDQPQHF
CDR3nt: TGCGCCAGCAGCCAAGTCGTCCAGTCCGATCAGCCCCAGCATTTT

j_gene: TRBJ2-7
v_gene: TRBV6-1
d_gene: TRBD1
CDR3aa: CASSGTGTDSYEQYF
CDR3nt: TGTGCCAGCAGTGGGACAGGGACCGACTCCTACGAGCAGTACTTC

j_gene: TRBJ2-3
v_gene: TRBV5-1
d_gene: -
CDR3aa: CASSLAQSTDTQYF
CDR3nt: TGCGCCAGCAGCTTGGCCCAGAGCACAGATACGCAGTATTTT